These 26 T cell receptor beta chains share one sample of origin, sequenced in a study of vaccination effects on CD4 cells after COVID-19. In the ViraFEST assay, antigen-specific CD4+ clonotypes were identified by expansion after peptide-pool stimulation. Isolating CD4+ T cells followed around nine days of culture. Participants received two doses of either the BNT162b2 or mRNA-1273 vaccine. What these receptors recognize is not known. TCRdb keeps only in-frame clones here, not all; method: immunoSEQ multiplex PCR. The data hold tens of thousands of clones, with around 78% observed a single time. Sequenced material: CD4+ T cells from PBMCs cultured with HCoV-229E spike peptides, taken after COVID-19 vaccination. The receptors were gathered from a human donor who received a COVID-19 vaccine.

The rearrangement joins TRBV3-1 (or the pseudogene TRBV3-2) to TRBJ2-2, with 14 bases that match TRBD2. The germline V gene encodes CDR1 LGHDT and CDR2 YNNKEL (reference sequence). After removal of 4 bases from V and 8 bases from J, the junction contained 6 bases not matched to a gene. This CDR3 spans 16 amino acids. The CDR3 DNA is TGTGCCAGCAGCCCGTGGACTAGCGGGGGGCCAGGGGAGCTGTTTTTT. It translates to CASSPWTSGGPGELFF.

The CDR3 nucleotides are TGTGCCAGCAGCAGACCACAGGGGAGCGGGGGCACAGATACGCAGTATTTT. It codes for CASSRPQGSGGTDTQYF. This chain joins TRBV7-2 and TRBJ2-3, with D perhaps assigned TRBD1 or TRBD2 (7 bases each). Germline V lookup: CDR1 SGHTA, CDR2 FQGNSA. This CDR3 has 17 amino acids. With 5 bases removed from V and 1 base from J, the gap between germline ends came to 19 bases.

The chain employs TRBV3-1 (or the pseudogene TRBV3-2) and TRBJ1-2; a weak D match, TRBD1 (5 bases). V gave up 0 bases and J gave up 2 bases, with 10 bases separating them. This CDR3 has 15 residues. Germline loops: CDR1 LGHDT, CDR2 YNNKEL (reference sequence). Here the CDR3 DNA reads TGTGCCAGCAGCCAAGATCCAGGGCGAAACTATGGCTACACCTTC. Translating gives CASSQDPGRNYGYTF.

The CDR3 DNA reads as TGTGCCAGCAGTTACGATGGACTAGCGAAAGAGACCCAGTACTTC. Translating gives CASSYDGLAKETQYF. The chain combines TRBV6-6 with TRBJ2-5, with TRBD2 matching 9 bases. The CDR3 is 15 amino acids. V lost 2 bases to trimming and J lost 3 bases; unmatched junction nucleotides: 4. Germline CDR1 MNHNY, CDR2 SVGAGI (reference sequence).

The count of this clone is one. The chain has TRBV7-2 and TRBJ2-3; 8 bases agree with TRBD2. This CDR3 has 16 residues. Losses at the gene ends were 7 bases for V and 5 bases for J; bases not matched to a gene: 14. In germline, CDR1 is SGHTA, CDR2 FQGNSA. The CDR3 region has the DNA TGTGCCAGCACCCTCGGAGGCCACGGGGGGGGAGATACGCAGTATTTT. Translating it yields CASTLGGHGGGDTQYF.

This clone was detected once. The CDR3 coding sequence is TGTGCCAGCTCACCAAGGCACCAAGAGACCCAGTACTTC. This sequence encodes CASSPRHQETQYF. This chain connects TRBV18 to TRBJ2-5; D unclear. The V gene's germline CDR1 is KGHSH and CDR2 LQKENI. Trimming pared 2 bases from V and 0 bases from J, leaving 4 bases between. The CDR3 covers 13 residues.

The chain combines TRBV6-6 with TRBJ2-5; 8 bases fit TRBD1. This CDR3 has 14 amino acids. The germline V gene has CDR1 MNHNY and CDR2 SVGAGI (reference sequence). J gave up 2 bases and V 5 bases, and 4 bases lay outside the gene matches. This CDR3 reads CASSPRTGQETQYF. DNA for the CDR3: TGTGCCAGCAGTCCCCGGACAGGGCAAGAGACCCAGTACTTC.

This chain links TRBV18 with TRBJ1-6, with 7 bases lining up with TRBD1. The CDR3 contains 15 residues. Germline V lookup: CDR1 KGHSH, CDR2 LQKENI. The V gene end was trimmed by 2 bases and the J gene end by 10 bases; junction bases not matched to a gene: 8. The CDR3 DNA sequence: TGTGCCAGCTCACCATCTAACAGGGGAAGCTCACCCCTCCACTTT. Its protein is CASSPSNRGSSPLHF. The whole variable domain, remainder taken from reference TRBV18 and TRBJ1-6, is NAGVMQNPRHLVRRRGQEARLRCSPMKGHSHVYWYRQLPEEGLKFMVYLQKENIIDESGMPKERFSAEFPKEGPSILRIQQVVRGDSAAYFCASSPSNRGSSPLHFGNGTRLTVT.

This clone was counted only a few times. The chain employs TRBV27 and TRBJ2-2; TRBD1 might be the D (6 bases). V lost 5 bases, J lost 3 bases, and 10 bases lay in between. Germline V gene lookup returns CDR1 MNHEY and CDR2 SMNVEV (reference sequence). The CDR3 loop spans 14 amino acids. CDR3 in amino acids: CASSDRFDTGELFF. The CDR3 nucleotides are TGTGCCAGCAGTGACAGGTTCGACACCGGGGAGCTGTTTTTT.

This clone has only a few counts. The V and J genes are TRBV7-9 and TRBJ1-5; no clear D gene. V lost 2 bases, J lost 7 bases, and 9 bases lay in between. The CDR3 contains 13 residues. Germline V gene sequence: CDR1 SEHNR, CDR2 FQNEAQ (reference sequence). The CDR3 protein is CASSLRSDQPQHF. For the CDR3, the DNA is TGTGCCAGCAGCTTAAGGTCTGACCAGCCCCAGCATTTT.

The V and J genes are TRBV6-2 or TRBV6-3 and TRBJ2-1; D possibly uses TRBD1 or TRBD2 (5 bases each). Trimming removed 0 bases from V and 7 bases from J, with 13 bases in between. Germline values: CDR1 MNHEY, CDR2 SVGEGT. CDR3 length: 15 amino acids. The CDR3 spells CASSYSGTLRNEQFF. The CDR3 DNA reads TGTGCCAGCAGTTACTCCGGGACCCTGAGGAATGAGCAGTTCTTC.

The chain couples TRBV24-1 to TRBJ2-5; unclear D gene. The germline V and J ends were trimmed by 10 bases and 7 bases, with 15 bases remaining between them. The germline CDR1 and CDR2 sequences are KGHDR and SFDVKD. The CDR3 is 12 residues long. The DNA of the CDR3 is TGTGCCACAAGCCTCATGGGTCTGACCCAGTACTTC. Translating it yields CATSLMGLTQYF.

The chain carries TRBV18 and TRBJ2-5, with 7 bases matching TRBD1. The CDR3 spans 15 residues. The V and J ends lost 0 bases and 2 bases, in that order; junction bases with no gene match: 3. CDR1 is KGHSH and CDR2 is LQKENI in the germline V gene. The CDR3 region is CASSPPGTEQETQYF. Written as DNA, the CDR3 is TGTGCCAGCTCACCACCGGGGACAGAACAAGAGACCCAGTACTTC.

CDR3 sequence (DNA): TGTGCCAGCTCACCACGGGGAAGAGGGACCGGGGAGCTGTTTTTT. Protein: CASSPRGRGTGELFF. The rearrangement joins TRBV18 to TRBJ2-2; the D gene is possibly TRBD2 (5 bases). This CDR3 spans 15 amino acids. In germline, CDR1 is KGHSH, CDR2 LQKENI. V gave up 1 base and J gave up 5 bases, with 11 bases separating them.

There are a few counts of this clone. The rearrangement links TRBV23-1 to TRBJ2-2, with 9 positions matching TRBD1. TRBV23-1 is assigned to the ORF class and has an uncertain function. Trimming cost V 5 bases and J 3 bases; bases outside gene matches: 4. CDR3 length equals 15 residues. The CDR3 spells CASSGQGNDTGELFF. In DNA form, the CDR3 reads TGCGCCAGCAGTGGACAGGGGAATGACACCGGGGAGCTGTTTTTT.

A few counts support this clone. The chain joins TRBV19 to TRBJ1-5; D is possibly TRBD1 (6 bases). Trimming stripped 6 bases from V and 7 bases from J, with 16 bases between. Per germline, CDR1 LNHDA and CDR2 SQIVND (reference sequence). The CDR3 loop spans 14 amino acids. The CDR3 nucleotides are TGTGCCAGTAGCATAACAGGGAGAGCGCAGCCCCAGCATTTT. This translates into CASSITGRAQPQHF.

The rearrangement uses TRBV12-3 or TRBV12-4 and TRBJ1-1; D perhaps matches TRBD1 (5 bases). CDR3 size: 12 residues. Trimming pared 1 base from V and 10 bases from J, leaving 10 bases between. Here the CDR3 DNA reads TGTGCCAGCAGTTTAGTGTGGGGACCAGCTTTCTTT. Translated: CASSLVWGPAFF.

The chain carries TRBV4-3 and TRBJ2-3; 9 bases line up with TRBD1. The CDR3 totals 17 residues. J was trimmed by 0 bases and V by 3 bases; bases with no gene match: 7. Germline V gene data show CDR1 as LGHNA and CDR2 as YSLEER. CDR3 coding DNA: TGCGCCAGCAGCCAGACCCCCGGGACAGGGAGCACAGATACGCAGTATTTT. Its translation: CASSQTPGTGSTDTQYF.

The chain carries TRBV2 and TRBJ1-1, with TRBD1 identical over 8 bases. Trimming removed 5 bases from V and 5 bases from J; junction bases left unmatched: 7. In germline, CDR1 is SNHLY, CDR2 FYNNEI. The CDR3 extends over 14 amino acids. CDR3 sequence: CASSLLTGGTEAFF. The CDR3 nucleotides are TGTGCCAGCAGTCTCCTCACAGGGGGGACTGAAGCTTTCTTT.

This rearrangement joins TRBV14 to TRBJ2-2; TRBD2 matches at 7 bases. There are 15 residues in the CDR3. Germline V gene lookup returns CDR1 SGHDN and CDR2 FVKESK. V gave up 8 bases and J gave up 4 bases; unmatched junction bases: 10. The CDR3 protein is CASREGGAGTGELFF. For the CDR3, the DNA is TGTGCCAGCCGCGAGGGAGGGGCAGGCACCGGGGAGCTGTTTTTT. Supplemented by reference TRBV14 and TRBJ2-2, the full variable domain reads EAGVTQFPSHSVIEKGQTVTLRCDPISGHDNLYWYRRVMGKEIKFLLHFVKESKQDESGMPNNRFLAERTGGTYSTLKVQPAELEDSGVYFCASREGGAGTGELFFGEGSRLTVL.

CDR3 sequence: CATSGRNTLTDTQYF. The CDR3 DNA reads as TGTGCCACCAGTGGTCGGAACACGCTCACAGATACGCAGTATTTT. The chain recombines TRBV24-1 with TRBJ2-3; D not certain. The V gene lost 5 bases and the J gene lost 2 bases, with 13 bases spanning the gap. The CDR3 is 15 amino acids. The V gene's germline CDR1 is KGHDR and CDR2 SFDVKD.

V gene TRBV12-3 or TRBV12-4 combines with J gene TRBJ2-5; D possibly corresponds to TRBD1 (6 bases). The V end lost 6 bases, the J end lost 4 bases, and 12 bases lay between the germline ends. This CDR3 region has 13 residues. This CDR3 reads CASRSQGPETQYF. In DNA, the CDR3 is TGTGCCAGCAGGTCTCAGGGGCCAGAGACCCAGTACTTC.

The CDR3 loop is CASSKKSKGQEIYEQYV. The CDR3 DNA reads as TGTGCCAGCAGCAAAAAGAGCAAGGGACAGGAGATCTACGAGCAGTACGTC. V gene TRBV21-1 combines with J gene TRBJ2-7; the D call of TRBD1 is as the table states it, not checked on the DNA. TRBV21-1 is classified as a pseudogene. There are 17 residues in the CDR3.

The CDR3 coding sequence is TGTGCCAGCAGGGCAGGACAGTACTCTGGAAACACCATATATTTT. This translates into CASRAGQYSGNTIYF. V gene TRBV21-1 combines with J gene TRBJ1-3; the table's D call, TRBD1, was not checked against the DNA. TRBV21-1 is a listed pseudogene. The CDR3 has 15 amino acids.

This chain connects TRBV7-9 to TRBJ2-5; D may be TRBD1 (5 bases). CDR1 is SEHNR and CDR2 is FQNEAQ in the germline V gene (reference sequence). V lost 3 bases and J lost 4, with 12 bases in between. The CDR3 sequence is 14 residues long. DNA for the CDR3: TGTGCCAGCAGCTTGGGGCTAGACGGAGAGACCCAGTACTTC. It translates to CASSLGLDGETQYF.

The V call is TRBV18, the J call TRBJ2-7, with TRBD1 matching 7 bases. The trim removed 0 bases at V and 1 base at J, leaving 6 bases unmatched. This CDR3 is 16 amino acids long. Per the germline V gene, CDR1 is KGHSH and CDR2 is LQKENI. The CDR3 bases are TGTGCCAGCTCACCACCCGGACAGGCCTTTTCCTACGAGCAGTACTTC. Translating gives CASSPPGQAFSYEQYF.